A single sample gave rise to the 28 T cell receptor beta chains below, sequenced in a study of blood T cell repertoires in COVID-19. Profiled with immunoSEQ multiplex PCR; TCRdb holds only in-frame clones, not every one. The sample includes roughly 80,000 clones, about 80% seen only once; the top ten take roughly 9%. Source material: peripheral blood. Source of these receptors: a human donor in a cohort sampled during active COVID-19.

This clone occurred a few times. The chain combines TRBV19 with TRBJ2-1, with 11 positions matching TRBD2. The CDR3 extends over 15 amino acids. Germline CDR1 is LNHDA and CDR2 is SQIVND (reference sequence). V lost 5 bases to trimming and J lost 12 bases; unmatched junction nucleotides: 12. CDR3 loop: CASSPRVSGRAVQFF. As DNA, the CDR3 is TGTGCCAGTAGTCCCCGGGTTAGCGGGAGGGCTGTGCAGTTCTTC.

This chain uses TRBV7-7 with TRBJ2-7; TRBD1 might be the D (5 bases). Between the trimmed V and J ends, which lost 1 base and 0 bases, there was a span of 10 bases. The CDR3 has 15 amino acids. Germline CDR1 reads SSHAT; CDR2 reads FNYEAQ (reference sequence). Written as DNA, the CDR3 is TGTGCCAGCAGCTTAGGGGCAGGGTCCTCCTACGAGCAGTACTTC. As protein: CASSLGAGSSYEQYF.

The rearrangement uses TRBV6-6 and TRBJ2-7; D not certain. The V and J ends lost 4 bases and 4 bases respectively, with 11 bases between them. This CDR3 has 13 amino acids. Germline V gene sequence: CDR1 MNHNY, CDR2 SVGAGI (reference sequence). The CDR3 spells CASSFALIYEQYF. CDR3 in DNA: TGTGCCAGCAGTTTCGCACTGATATACGAGCAGTACTTC.

Here the CDR3 reads CASSFLDTEAFF. The CDR3 DNA reads as TGTGCCAGTAGTTTTTTAGACACTGAAGCTTTCTTT. The chain couples TRBV19 to TRBJ1-1; no clear D gene. From germline, CDR1 is LNHDA and CDR2 SQIVND (reference sequence). V lost 5 bases, J lost 3 bases, and 7 bases lay in between. CDR3 length equals 12 residues.

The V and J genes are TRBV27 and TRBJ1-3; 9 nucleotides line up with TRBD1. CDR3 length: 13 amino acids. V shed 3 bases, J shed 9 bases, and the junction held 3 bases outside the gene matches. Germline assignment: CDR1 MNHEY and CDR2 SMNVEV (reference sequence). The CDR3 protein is CASSLGQGGTIYF. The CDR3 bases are TGTGCCAGCAGTTTGGGACAGGGTGGCACCATATATTTT.

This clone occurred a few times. The CDR3 protein is CASSAGTGGGYEQYF. CDR3 nucleotide sequence: TGTGCCAGCAGCGCCGGGACCGGGGGGGGCTACGAGCAGTACTTC. This chain links TRBV7-8 with TRBJ2-7, with 8 bases identical to TRBD2. The V and J ends lost 5 bases and 3 bases, in that order; junction bases with no gene match: 9. The CDR3 is 15 residues long. Per the germline V gene, CDR1 is SGHVS and CDR2 is FQNEAQ.

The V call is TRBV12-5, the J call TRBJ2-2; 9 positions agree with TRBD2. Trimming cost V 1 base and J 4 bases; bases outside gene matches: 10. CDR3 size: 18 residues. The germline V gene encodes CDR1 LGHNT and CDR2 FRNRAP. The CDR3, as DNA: TGTGCTAGTGGTTTGGCCATAGCGGGAGTGGTGAGCACCGGGGAGCTGTTTTTT. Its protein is CASGLAIAGVVSTGELFF.

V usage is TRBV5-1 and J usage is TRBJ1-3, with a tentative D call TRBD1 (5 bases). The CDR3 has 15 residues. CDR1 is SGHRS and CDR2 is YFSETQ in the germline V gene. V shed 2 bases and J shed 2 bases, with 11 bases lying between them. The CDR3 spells CASSLIGGAGNTIYF. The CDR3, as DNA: TGCGCCAGCAGCTTAATCGGGGGAGCTGGAAACACCATATATTTT.

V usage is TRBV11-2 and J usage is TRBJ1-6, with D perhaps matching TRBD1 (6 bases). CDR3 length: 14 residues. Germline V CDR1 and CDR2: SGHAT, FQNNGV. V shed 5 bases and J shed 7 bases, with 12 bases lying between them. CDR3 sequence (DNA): TGTGCCAGCAGCCTGAATCAGGGGAATTCACCCCTCCACTTT. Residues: CASSLNQGNSPLHF.

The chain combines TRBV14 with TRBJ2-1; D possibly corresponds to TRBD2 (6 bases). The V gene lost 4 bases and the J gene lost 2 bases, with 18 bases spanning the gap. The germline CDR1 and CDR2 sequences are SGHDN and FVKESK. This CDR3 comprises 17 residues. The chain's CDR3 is CASSRASGAGTYNEQFF. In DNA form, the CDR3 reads TGTGCCAGCAGCCGGGCCTCCGGGGCGGGGACCTACAATGAGCAGTTCTTC.

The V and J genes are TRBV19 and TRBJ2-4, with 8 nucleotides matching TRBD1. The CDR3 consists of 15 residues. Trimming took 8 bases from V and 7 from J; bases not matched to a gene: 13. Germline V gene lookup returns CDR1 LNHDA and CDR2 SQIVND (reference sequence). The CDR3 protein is CASGEDRAGWNIQYF. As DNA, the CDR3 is TGTGCCAGTGGGGAGGACAGGGCCGGATGGAACATTCAGTACTTC.

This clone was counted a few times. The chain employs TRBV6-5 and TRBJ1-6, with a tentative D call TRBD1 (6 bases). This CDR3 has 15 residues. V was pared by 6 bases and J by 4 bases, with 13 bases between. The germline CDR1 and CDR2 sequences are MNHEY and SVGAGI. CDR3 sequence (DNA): TGTGCCAGCAGGCAGTCAGGGGATTATAATTCACCCCTCCACTTT. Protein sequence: CASRQSGDYNSPLHF.

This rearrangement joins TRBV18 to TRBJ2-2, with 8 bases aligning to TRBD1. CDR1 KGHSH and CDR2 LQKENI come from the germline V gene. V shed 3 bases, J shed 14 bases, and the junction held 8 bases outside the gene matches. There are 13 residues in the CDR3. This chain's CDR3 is CASSPQGAKGLFF. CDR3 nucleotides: TGTGCCAGCTCACCGCAGGGGGCGAAGGGTCTGTTTTTT. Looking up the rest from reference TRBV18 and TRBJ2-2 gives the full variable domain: NAGVMQNPRHLVRRRGQEARLRCSPMKGHSHVYWYRQLPEEGLKFMVYLQKENIIDESGMPKERFSAEFPKEGPSILRIQQVVRGDSAAYFCASSPQGAKGLFFGEGSRLTVL.

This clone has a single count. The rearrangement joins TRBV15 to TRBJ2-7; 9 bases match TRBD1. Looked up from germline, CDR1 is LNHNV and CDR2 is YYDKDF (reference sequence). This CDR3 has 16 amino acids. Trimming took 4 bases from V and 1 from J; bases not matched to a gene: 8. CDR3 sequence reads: CATSKTGQGKSYEQYF. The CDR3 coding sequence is TGTGCCACCAGCAAGACGGGACAGGGAAAATCCTACGAGCAGTACTTC. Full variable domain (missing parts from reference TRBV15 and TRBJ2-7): DAMVIQNPRYQVTQFGKPVTLSCSQTLNHNVMYWYQQKSSQAPKLLFHYYDKDFNNEADTPDNFQSRRPNTSFCFLDIRSPGLGDTAMYLCATSKTGQGKSYEQYFGPGTRLTVT.

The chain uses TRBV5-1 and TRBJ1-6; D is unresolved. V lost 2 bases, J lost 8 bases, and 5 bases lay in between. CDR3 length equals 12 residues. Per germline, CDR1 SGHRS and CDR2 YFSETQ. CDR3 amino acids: CASSFQDSPLHF. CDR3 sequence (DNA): TGCGCCAGCAGCTTCCAGGATTCACCCCTCCACTTT.

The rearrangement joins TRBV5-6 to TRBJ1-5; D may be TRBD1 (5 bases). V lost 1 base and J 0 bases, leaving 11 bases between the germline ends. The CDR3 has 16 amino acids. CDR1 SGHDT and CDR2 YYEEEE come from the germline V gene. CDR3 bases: TGTGCCAGCAGCTTGAGGGGAGGTTTTAGCAATCAGCCCCAGCATTTT. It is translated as CASSLRGGFSNQPQHF.

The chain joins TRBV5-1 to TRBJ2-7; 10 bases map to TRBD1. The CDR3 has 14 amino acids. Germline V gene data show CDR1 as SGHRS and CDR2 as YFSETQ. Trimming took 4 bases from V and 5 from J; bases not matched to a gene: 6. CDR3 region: CASSPGTGVDEQYF. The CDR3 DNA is TGCGCCAGCAGCCCCGGGACAGGGGTAGACGAGCAGTACTTC.

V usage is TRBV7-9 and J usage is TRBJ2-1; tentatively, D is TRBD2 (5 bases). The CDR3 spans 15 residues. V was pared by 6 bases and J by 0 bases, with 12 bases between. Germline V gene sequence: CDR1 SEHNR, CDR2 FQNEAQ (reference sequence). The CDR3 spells CASSFPGDSYNEQFF. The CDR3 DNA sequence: TGTGCCAGCAGTTTTCCCGGGGACTCCTACAATGAGCAGTTCTTC.

This CDR3 reads CASSPSGGTDTQYF. CDR3 nucleotide sequence: TGTGCCAGCAGCCCTAGCGGTGGCACAGATACGCAGTATTTT. The rearrangement uses TRBV3-1 (or the pseudogene TRBV3-2) and TRBJ2-3, with 7 bases that match TRBD2. V dropped 4 bases and J dropped 1; count of bases not matched to a gene: 2. Germline CDR1 reads LGHDT; CDR2 reads YNNKEL (reference sequence). This CDR3 is built from 14 residues.

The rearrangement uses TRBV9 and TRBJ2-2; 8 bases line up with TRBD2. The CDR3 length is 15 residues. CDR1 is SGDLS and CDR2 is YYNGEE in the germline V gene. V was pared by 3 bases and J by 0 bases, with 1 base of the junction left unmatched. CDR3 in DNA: TGTGCCAGCAGCGGCGGGGGGTCGAACACCGGGGAGCTGTTTTTT. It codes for CASSGGGSNTGELFF.

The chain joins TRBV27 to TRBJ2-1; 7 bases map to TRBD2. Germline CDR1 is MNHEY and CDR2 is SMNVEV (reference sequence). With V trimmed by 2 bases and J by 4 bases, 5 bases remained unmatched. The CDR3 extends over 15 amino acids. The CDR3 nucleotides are TGTGCCAGCAGTTTAACGGCGGGAGTGTACAATGAGCAGTTCTTC. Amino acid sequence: CASSLTAGVYNEQFF.

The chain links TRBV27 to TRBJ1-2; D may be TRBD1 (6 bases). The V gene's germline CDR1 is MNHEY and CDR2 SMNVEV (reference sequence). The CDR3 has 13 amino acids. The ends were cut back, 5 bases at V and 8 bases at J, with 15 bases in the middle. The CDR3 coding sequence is TGTGCCAGCAGTCCCCCCCGGGGGGCGGGCTACACCTTC. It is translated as CASSPPRGAGYTF.

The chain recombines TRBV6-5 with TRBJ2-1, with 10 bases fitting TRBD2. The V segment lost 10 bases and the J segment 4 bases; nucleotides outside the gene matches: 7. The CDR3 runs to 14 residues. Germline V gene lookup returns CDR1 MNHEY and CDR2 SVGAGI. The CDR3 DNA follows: TGTGCCACGCAAGCGGGAGGGGCGTACAATGAGCAGTTCTTC. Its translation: CATQAGGAYNEQFF.

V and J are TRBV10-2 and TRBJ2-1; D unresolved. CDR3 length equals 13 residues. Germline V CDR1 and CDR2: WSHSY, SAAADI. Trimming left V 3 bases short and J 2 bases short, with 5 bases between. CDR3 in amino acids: CASSDPAYNEQFF. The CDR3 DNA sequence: TGCGCCAGCAGTGATCCCGCCTACAATGAGCAGTTCTTC.

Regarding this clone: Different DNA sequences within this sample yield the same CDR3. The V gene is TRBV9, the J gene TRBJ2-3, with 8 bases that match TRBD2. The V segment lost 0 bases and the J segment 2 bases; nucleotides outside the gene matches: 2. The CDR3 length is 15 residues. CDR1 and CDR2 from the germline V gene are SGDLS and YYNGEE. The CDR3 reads CASSVVAGLTDTQYF. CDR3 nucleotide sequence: TGTGCCAGCAGCGTAGTAGCGGGACTCACAGATACGCAGTATTTT.

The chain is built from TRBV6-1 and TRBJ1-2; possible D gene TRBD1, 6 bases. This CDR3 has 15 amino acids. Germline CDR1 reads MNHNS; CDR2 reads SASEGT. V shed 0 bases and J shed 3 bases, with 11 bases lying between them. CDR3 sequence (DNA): TGTGCCAGCAGTGAAGCTGGGGGCCTATACTATGGCTACACCTTC. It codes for CASSEAGGLYYGYTF.

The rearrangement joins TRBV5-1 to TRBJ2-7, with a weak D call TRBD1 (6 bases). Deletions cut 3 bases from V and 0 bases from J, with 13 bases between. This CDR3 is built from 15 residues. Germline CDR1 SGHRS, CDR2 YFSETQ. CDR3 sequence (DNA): TGCGCCAGCAGCTCACAGGGACCTTACTCCTACGAGCAGTACTTC. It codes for CASSSQGPYSYEQYF.

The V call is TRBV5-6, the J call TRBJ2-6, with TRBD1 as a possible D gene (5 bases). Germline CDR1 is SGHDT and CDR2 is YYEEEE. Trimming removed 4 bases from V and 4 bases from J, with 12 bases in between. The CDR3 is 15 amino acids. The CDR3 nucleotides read TGTGCCAGCAGCAGCAGGGTGGCGGGGGCCAACGTCCTGACTTTC. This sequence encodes CASSSRVAGANVLTF.